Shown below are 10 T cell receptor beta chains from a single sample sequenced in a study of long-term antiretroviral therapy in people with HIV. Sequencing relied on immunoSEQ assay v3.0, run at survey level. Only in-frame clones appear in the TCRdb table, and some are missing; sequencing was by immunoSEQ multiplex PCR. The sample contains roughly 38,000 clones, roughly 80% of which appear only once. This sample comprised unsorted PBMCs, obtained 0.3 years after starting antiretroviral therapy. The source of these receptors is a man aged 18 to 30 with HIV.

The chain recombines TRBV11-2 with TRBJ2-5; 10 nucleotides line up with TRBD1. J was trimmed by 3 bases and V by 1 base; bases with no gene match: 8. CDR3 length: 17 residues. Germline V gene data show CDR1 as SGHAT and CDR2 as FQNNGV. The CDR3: CASSLGNPGQGEETQYF. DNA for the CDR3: TGTGCCAGCAGCTTAGGAAACCCAGGACAGGGGGAAGAGACCCAGTACTTC.

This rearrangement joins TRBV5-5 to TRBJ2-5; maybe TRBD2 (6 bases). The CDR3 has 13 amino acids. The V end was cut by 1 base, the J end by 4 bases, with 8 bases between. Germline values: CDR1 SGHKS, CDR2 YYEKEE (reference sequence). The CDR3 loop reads CASSLQGGETQYF. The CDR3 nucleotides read TGTGCCAGCAGCTTGCAGGGAGGAGAGACCCAGTACTTC.

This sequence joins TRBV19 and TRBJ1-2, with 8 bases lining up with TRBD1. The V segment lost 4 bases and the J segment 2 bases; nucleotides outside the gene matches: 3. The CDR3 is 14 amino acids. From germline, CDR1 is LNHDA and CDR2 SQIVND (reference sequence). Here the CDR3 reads CASSTRTGNYGYTF. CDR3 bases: TGTGCCAGTAGTACCCGGACAGGGAACTATGGCTACACCTTC.

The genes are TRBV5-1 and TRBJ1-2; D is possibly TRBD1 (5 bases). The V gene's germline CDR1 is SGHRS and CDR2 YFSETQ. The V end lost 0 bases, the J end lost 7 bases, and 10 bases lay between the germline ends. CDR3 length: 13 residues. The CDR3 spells CASSLGGTGGYTF. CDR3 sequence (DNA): TGCGCCAGCAGCTTGGGAGGGACGGGTGGCTACACCTTC.

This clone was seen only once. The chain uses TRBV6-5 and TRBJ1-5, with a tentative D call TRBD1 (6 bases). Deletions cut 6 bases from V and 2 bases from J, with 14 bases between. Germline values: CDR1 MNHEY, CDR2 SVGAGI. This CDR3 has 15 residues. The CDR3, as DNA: TGTGCCAGCAGGCCACAGGGTTCGGGCAATCAGCCCCAGCATTTT. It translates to CASRPQGSGNQPQHF.

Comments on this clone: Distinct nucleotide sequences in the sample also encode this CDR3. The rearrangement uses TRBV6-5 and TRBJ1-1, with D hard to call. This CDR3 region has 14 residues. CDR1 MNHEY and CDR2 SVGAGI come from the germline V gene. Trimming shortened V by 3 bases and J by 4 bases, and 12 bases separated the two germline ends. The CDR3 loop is CASSYVGEGTEAFF. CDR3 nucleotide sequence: TGTGCCAGCAGTTATGTAGGCGAAGGCACTGAAGCTTTCTTT.

This chain's CDR3 is CASRRKGQGPADTEAFF. The CDR3 nucleotides are TGTGCCAGCAGGAGAAAGGGACAGGGGCCGGCTGACACTGAAGCTTTCTTT. V is TRBV27 and J is TRBJ1-1; 10 nucleotides line up with TRBD1. CDR1 is MNHEY and CDR2 is SMNVEV in the germline V gene (reference sequence). The CDR3 is 17 residues long. The junction had 13 bases not matched to a gene; V was cut back by 6 bases and J by 3 bases.

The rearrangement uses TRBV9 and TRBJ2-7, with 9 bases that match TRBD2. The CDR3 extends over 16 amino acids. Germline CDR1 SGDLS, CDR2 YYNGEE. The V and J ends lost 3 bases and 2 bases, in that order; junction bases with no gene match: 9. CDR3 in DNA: TGTGCCAGCAGCGAGGGGGGAGCGGGGGGTACCTACGAGCAGTACTTC. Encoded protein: CASSEGGAGGTYEQYF.

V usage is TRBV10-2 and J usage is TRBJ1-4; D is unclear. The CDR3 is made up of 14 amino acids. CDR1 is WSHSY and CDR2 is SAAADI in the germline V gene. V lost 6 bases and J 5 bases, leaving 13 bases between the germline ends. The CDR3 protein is CASRDEQLNEKLFF. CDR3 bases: TGCGCCAGCAGGGACGAGCAGCTGAATGAAAAACTGTTTTTT.

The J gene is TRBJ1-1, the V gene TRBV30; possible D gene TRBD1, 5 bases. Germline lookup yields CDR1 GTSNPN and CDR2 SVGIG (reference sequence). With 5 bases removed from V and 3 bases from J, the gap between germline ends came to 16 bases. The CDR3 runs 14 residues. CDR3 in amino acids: CAWLRAGPYTEAFF. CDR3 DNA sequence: TGTGCCTGGTTAAGGGCAGGGCCGTACACTGAAGCTTTCTTT.